Sequencing of this TCR beta chain was carried out in a study of blood T cell repertoires in COVID-19. Whole-study context: Sites in the United States, Italy and Spain provided acute and convalescent COVID-19 samples.

All enrollees were about 18 to 100 years old and from roughly 26 US areas. Germline V gene sequence: CDR1 SGHNT, CDR2 YENEEA. Trimming removed 6 bases from V and 5 bases from J, with 19 bases in between. The CDR3 runs 16 residues. Original handling: How many nucleated cells were present was estimated from reference gene primer amplification. Assay used: immunoSEQ multiplex PCR; TCRdb lists only in-frame clones, some missing. D and trimming come from the DNA, and the V and J calls and clone size come from that table. This repertoire shows about 350,000 clones, about nine tenths found once; its top ten account for 0.85% to 1.3%.

The chain has TRBV11-3 and TRBJ1-4; D ambiguous. Sequencing input: PBMCs or T cells enriched from blood (not recorded which). The sequence derives from a woman in her 30s who had been exposed to COVID-19. CDR3 sequence: CASSPEGYTMNEKLFF. The CDR3, as DNA: TGTGCCAGCAGTCCGGAGGGTTACACAATGAATGAAAAACTGTTTTTT.